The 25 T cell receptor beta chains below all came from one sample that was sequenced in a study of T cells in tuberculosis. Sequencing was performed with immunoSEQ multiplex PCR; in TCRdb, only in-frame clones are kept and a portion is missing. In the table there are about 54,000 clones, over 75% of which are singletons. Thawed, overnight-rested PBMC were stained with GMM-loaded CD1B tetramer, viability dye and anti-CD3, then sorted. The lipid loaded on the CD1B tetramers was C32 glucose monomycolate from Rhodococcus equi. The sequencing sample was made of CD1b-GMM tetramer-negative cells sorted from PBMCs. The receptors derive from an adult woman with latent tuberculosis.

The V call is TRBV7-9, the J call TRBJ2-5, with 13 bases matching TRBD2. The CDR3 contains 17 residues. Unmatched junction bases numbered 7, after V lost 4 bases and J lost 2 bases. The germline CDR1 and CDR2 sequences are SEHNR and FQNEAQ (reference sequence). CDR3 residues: CASSSGLAGFVQETQYF. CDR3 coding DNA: TGTGCCAGCAGCTCGGGACTAGCGGGGTTCGTTCAAGAGACCCAGTACTTC. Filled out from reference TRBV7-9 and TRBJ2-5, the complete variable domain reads DTGVSQNPRHKITKRGQNVTFRCDPISEHNRLYWYRQTLGQGPEFLTYFQNEAQLEKSRLLSDRFSAERPKGSFSTLEIQRTEQGDSAMYLCASSSGLAGFVQETQYFGPGTRLLVL.

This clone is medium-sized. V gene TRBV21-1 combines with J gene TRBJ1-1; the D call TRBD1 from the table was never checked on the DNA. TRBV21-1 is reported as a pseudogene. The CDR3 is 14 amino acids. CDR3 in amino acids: CASSKVGRATEAFF. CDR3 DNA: TGTGCCAGCAGCAAAGTTGGCAGGGCAACTGAAGCTTTCTTT.

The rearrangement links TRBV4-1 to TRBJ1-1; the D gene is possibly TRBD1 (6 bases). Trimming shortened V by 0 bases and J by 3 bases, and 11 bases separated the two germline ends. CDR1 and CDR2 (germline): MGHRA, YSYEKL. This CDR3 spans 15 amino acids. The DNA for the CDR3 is TGCGCCAGCAGCCAAGAAGTACAGGGACACACTGAAGCTTTCTTT. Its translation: CASSQEVQGHTEAFF.

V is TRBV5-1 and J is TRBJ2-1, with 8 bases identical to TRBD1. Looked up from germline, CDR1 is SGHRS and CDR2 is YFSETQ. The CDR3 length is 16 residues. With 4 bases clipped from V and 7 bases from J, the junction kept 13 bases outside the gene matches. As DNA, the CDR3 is TGCGCCAGCAGCCTAGGGGGACAGGAGGGGATAAATGAGCAGTTCTTC. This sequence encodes CASSLGGQEGINEQFF.

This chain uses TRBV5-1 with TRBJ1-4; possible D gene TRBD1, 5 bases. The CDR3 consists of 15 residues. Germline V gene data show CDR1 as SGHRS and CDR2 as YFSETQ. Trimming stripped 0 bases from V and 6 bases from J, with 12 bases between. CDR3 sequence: CASSLGGRDYEKLFF. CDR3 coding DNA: TGCGCCAGCAGCTTGGGCGGCAGGGACTATGAAAAACTGTTTTTT.

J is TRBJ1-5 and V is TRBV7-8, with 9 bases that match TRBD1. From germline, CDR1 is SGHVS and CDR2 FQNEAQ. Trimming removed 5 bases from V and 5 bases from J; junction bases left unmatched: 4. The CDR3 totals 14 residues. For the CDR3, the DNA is TGTGCCAGCAGCGATTACAGGGGGCATCAGCCCCAGCATTTT. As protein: CASSDYRGHQPQHF.

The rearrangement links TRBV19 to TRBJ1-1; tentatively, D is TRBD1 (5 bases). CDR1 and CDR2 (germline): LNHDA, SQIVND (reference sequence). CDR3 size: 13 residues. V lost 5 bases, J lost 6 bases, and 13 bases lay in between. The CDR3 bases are TGTGCCAGTAGTCTTCGAGGGGAGGCTGAAGCTTTCTTT. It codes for CASSLRGEAEAFF.

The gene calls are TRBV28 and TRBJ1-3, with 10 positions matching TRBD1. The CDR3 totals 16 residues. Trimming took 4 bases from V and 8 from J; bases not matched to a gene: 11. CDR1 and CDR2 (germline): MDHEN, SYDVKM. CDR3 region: CASSSSTGGLEDTIYF. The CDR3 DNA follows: TGTGCCAGCAGTTCCTCGACAGGGGGCCTTGAGGACACCATATATTTT.

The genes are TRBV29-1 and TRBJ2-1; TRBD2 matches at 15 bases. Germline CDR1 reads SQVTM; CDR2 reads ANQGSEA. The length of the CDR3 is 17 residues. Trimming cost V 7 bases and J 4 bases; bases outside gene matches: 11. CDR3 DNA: TGCAGCGCCAATGGACTAGCGGGAGGGAAGGCTTACAATGAGCAGTTCTTC. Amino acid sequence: CSANGLAGGKAYNEQFF.

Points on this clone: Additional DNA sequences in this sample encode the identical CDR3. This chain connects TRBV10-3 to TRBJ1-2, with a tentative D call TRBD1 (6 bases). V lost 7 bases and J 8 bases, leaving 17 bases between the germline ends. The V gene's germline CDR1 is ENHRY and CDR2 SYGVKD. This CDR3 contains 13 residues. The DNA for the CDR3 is TGTGCCATCAAGGGACATTACGAGACCGGCTACACCTTC. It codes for CAIKGHYETGYTF.

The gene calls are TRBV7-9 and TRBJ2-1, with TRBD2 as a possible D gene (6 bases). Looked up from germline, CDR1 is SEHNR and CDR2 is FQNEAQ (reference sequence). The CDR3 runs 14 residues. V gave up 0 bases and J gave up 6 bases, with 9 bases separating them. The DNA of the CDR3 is TGTGCCAGCAGCTTAGCGGCGGGAACCAATGAGCAGTTCTTC. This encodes CASSLAAGTNEQFF.

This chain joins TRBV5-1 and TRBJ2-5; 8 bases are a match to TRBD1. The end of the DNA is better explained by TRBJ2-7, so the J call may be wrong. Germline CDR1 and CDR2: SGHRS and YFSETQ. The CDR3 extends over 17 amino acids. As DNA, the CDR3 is TGCGCCAGCAGCTTGGACCCAATAACAGGGGGACTTTACGAGCAGTACTTC. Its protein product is CASSLDPITGGLYEQYF.

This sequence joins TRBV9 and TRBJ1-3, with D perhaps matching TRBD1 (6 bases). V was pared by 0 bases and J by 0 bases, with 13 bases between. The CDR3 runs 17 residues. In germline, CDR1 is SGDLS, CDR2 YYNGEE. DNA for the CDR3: TGTGCCAGCAGCGTAGCCCCACAGGGCTCCTCTGGAAACACCATATATTTT. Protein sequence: CASSVAPQGSSGNTIYF.

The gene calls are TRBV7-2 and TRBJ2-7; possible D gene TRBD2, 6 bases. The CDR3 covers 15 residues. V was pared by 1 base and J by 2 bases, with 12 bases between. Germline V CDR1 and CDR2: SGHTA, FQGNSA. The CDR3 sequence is CASSLGVRGTYEQYF. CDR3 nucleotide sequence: TGTGCCAGCAGCTTAGGGGTGCGGGGAACCTACGAGCAGTACTTC.

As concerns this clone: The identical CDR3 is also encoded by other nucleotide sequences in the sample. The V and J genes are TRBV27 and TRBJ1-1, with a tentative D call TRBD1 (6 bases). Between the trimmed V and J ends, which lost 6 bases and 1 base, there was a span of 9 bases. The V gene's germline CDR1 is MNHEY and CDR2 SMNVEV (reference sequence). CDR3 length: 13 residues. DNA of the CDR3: TGTGCCAGCAGACTACAGGGGAACACTGAAGCTTTCTTT. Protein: CASRLQGNTEAFF.

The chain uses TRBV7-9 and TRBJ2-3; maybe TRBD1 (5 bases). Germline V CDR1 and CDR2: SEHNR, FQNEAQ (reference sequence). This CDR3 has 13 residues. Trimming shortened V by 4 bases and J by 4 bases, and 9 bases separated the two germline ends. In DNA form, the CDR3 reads TGTGCCAGCAGCTCTAGGGGTCCAGATACGCAGTATTTT. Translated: CASSSRGPDTQYF.

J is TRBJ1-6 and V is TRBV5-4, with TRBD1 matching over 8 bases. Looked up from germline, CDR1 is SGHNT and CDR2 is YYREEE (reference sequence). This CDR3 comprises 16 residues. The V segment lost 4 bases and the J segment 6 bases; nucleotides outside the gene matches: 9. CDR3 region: CASSPDRGKFNSPLHF. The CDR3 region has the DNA TGTGCCAGCAGCCCCGACAGGGGTAAATTTAATTCACCCCTCCACTTT. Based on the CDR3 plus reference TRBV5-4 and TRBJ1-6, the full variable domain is ETGVTQSPTHLIKTRGQQVTLRCSSQSGHNTVSWYQQALGQGPQFIFQYYREEENGRGNFPPRFSGLQFPNYSSELNVNALELDDSALYLCASSPDRGKFNSPLHFGNGTRLTVT.

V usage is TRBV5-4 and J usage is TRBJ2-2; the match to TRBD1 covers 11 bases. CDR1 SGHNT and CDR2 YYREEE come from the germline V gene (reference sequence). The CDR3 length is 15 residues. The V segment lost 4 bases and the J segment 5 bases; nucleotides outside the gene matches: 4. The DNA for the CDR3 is TGTGCCAGCAGCCGAGGGACAGGGGGAACCGGGGAGCTGTTTTTT. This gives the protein CASSRGTGGTGELFF.

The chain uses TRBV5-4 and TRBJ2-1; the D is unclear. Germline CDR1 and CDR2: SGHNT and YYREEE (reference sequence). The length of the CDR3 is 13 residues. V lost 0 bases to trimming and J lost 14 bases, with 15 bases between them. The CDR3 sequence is CASSLAAVSTEFF. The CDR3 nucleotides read TGTGCCAGCAGCTTGGCCGCTGTAAGCACTGAGTTCTTC.

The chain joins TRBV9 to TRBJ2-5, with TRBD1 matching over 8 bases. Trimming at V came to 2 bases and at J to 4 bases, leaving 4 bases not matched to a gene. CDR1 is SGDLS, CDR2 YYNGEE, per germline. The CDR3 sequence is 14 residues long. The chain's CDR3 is CASSVGQAGETQYF. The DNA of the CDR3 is TGTGCCAGCAGCGTGGGACAGGCGGGAGAGACCCAGTACTTC.

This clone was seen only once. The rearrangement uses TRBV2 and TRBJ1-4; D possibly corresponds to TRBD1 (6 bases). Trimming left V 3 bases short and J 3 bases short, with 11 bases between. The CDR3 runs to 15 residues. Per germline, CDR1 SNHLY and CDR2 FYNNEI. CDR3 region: CASSDGGGPNEKLFF. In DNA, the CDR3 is TGTGCCAGCAGTGATGGTGGGGGCCCTAATGAAAAACTGTTTTTT. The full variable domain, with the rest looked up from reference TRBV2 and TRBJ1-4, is EPEVTQTPSHQVTQMGQEVILRCVPISNHLYFYWYRQILGQKVEFLVSFYNNEISEKSEIFDDQFSVERPDGSNFTLKIRSTKLEDSAMYFCASSDGGGPNEKLFFGSGTQLSVL.

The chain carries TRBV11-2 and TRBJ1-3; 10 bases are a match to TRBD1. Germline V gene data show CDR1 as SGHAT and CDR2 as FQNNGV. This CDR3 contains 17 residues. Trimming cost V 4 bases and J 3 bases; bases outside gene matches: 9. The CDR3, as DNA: TGTGCCAGCAGCTACCTAAGACAGGGGGCTCGTGGAAACACCATATATTTT. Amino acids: CASSYLRQGARGNTIYF.

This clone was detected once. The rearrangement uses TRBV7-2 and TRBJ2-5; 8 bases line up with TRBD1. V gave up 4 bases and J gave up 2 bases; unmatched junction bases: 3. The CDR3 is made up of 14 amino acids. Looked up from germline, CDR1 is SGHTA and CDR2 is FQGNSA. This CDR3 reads CASSSRTGQETQYF. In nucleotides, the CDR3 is TGTGCCAGCAGCTCTCGGACAGGGCAAGAGACCCAGTACTTC.

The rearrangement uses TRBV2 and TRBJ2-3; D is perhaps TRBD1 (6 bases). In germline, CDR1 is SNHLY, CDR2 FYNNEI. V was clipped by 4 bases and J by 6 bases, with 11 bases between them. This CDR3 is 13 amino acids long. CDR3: CASSVLGGDTQYF. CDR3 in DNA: TGTGCCAGCAGTGTCCTAGGGGGTGATACGCAGTATTTT. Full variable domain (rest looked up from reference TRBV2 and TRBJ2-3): EPEVTQTPSHQVTQMGQEVILRCVPISNHLYFYWYRQILGQKVEFLVSFYNNEISEKSEIFDDQFSVERPDGSNFTLKIRSTKLEDSAMYFCASSVLGGDTQYFGPGTRLTVL.

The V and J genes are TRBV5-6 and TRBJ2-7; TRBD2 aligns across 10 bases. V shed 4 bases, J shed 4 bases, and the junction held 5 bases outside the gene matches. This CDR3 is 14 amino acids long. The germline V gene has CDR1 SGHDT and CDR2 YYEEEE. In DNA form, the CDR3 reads TGTGCCAGCAGCGAAAGACTAGCGGGTTACGAGCAGTACTTC. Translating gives CASSERLAGYEQYF.